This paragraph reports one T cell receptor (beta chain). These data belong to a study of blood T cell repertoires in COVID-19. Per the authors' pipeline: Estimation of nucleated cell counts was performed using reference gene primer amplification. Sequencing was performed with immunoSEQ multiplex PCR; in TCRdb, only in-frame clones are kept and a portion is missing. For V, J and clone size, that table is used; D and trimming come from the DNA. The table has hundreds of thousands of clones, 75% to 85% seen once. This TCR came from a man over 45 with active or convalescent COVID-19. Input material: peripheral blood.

This CDR3 is CATSRQGPPTNEKLFF. In DNA, the CDR3 is TGTGCCACCAGCAGACAGGGGCCCCCAACTAATGAAAAACTGTTTTTT. This chain links TRBV15 with TRBJ1-4; TRBD1 might be the D (6 bases). Germline values: CDR1 LNHNV, CDR2 YYDKDF (reference sequence). V lost 2 bases and J 0 bases, leaving 10 bases between the germline ends. This CDR3 has 16 residues.